Below are 29 T cell receptor beta chains sequenced from a single sample in a study of identical twins. MiXCR was run by TCRdb on the 5' RACE reads, yielding one entry per CDR3 protein. The table has a few hundred thousand distinct CDR3 sequences, approximately 8% seen once. The same data also contributed to another study, on yellow fever vaccine responses in identical twins.

The specimen sequenced was memory (CD45RO+) T cells sorted from blood. These receptors all come from a young woman in good health.

CDR3 region: CASSLRGNEKLFF. For the CDR3, the DNA is TGTGCCAGCAGCTTGAGGGGTAATGAAAAACTGTTTTTT. V usage is TRBV11-2 and J usage is TRBJ1-4; D is perhaps TRBD1 (5 bases). The CDR3 loop spans 13 amino acids. Germline V lookup: CDR1 SGHAT, CDR2 FQNNGV. Trimming removed 3 bases from V and 4 bases from J, with 6 bases in between.

This clonotype appeared a few times. The chain is built from TRBV5-4 and TRBJ2-3; 7 bases are a match to TRBD2. Losses at the gene ends were 3 bases for V and 10 bases for J; bases not matched to a gene: 14. The CDR3 contains 15 residues. Germline values: CDR1 SGHNT, CDR2 YYREEE (reference sequence). The chain's CDR3 is CASSWRADPRGAQYF. The CDR3 DNA is TGTGCCAGCAGCTGGAGGGCCGATCCTCGGGGGGCGCAGTATTTT.

There are a few counts of this clonotype. The rearrangement links TRBV25-1 to TRBJ2-7; 7 bases match TRBD2. V lost 2 bases, J lost 2 bases, and 6 bases stayed unmatched. Per the germline V gene, CDR1 is MGHDK and CDR2 is SYGVNS. The CDR3 has 15 amino acids. CDR3 residues: CASSEGGGVPYEQYF. DNA of the CDR3: TGTGCCAGCAGTGAAGGGGGGGGAGTGCCCTACGAGCAGTACTTC.

This clonotype was observed a handful of times. The V call is TRBV3-1, the J call TRBJ2-7; D possibly uses TRBD1 or TRBD2 (5 bases each). The length of the CDR3 is 13 residues. Trimming stripped 2 bases from V and 6 bases from J, with 11 bases between. CDR1 and CDR2 from the germline V gene are LGHDT and YNNKEL (reference sequence). The CDR3 reads CASSQPGRAEQYF. As DNA, the CDR3 is TGTGCCAGCAGCCAACCGGGGCGGGCCGAGCAGTACTTC.

Only a few counts were recorded for this clonotype. The J gene is TRBJ1-1, the V gene TRBV6-1, with D possibly TRBD1 on 6 matching bases. The germline gives CDR1 MNHNS, CDR2 SASEGT. The CDR3 covers 13 residues. V lost 7 bases, J lost 2 bases, and 11 bases lay in between. CDR3 in DNA: TGTGCCAGCAATGACAGGATTAACACTGAAGCTTTCTTT. Its protein product is CASNDRINTEAFF.

This clonotype appeared a few times. The chain carries TRBV12-3 or TRBV12-4 and TRBJ2-5, with 9 bases lining up with TRBD1. J was trimmed by 5 bases and V by 6 bases; bases with no gene match: 4. The CDR3 is 13 residues long. For the CDR3, the DNA is TGTGCCAGCAGGGGACAGGGTGGGGAGACCCAGTACTTC. This sequence encodes CASRGQGGETQYF.

This clonotype was seen ten or more times. The V gene is TRBV20-1, the J gene TRBJ2-3; tentative D call: TRBD2 (5 bases). V was clipped by 3 bases and J by 6 bases, with 22 bases between them. This CDR3 has 16 residues. CDR1 is DFQATT and CDR2 is SNEGSKA in the germline V gene (reference sequence). This CDR3 reads CSASPLGGPRGDTQYF. The CDR3 region has the DNA TGCAGTGCTAGCCCCCTTGGTGGACCCCGAGGGGATACGCAGTATTTT.

This clonotype showed up just a few times. J is TRBJ2-2 and V is TRBV5-1; 8 positions match TRBD1. Germline V gene sequence: CDR1 SGHRS, CDR2 YFSETQ. This CDR3 is built from 19 residues. Trimming removed 5 bases from V and 6 bases from J; junction bases left unmatched: 21. The CDR3 spells CASRYPRTGNFGFPGELFF. In nucleotides, the CDR3 is TGCGCCAGCAGATACCCGCGGACAGGGAATTTCGGTTTCCCCGGGGAGCTGTTTTTT.

The chain recombines TRBV5-1 with TRBJ2-2; TRBD2 matches 7 bases. This CDR3 is built from 18 residues. CDR1 is SGHRS, CDR2 YFSETQ, per germline. V gave up 4 bases and J gave up 6 bases; unmatched junction bases: 18. The CDR3 sequence is CASSGTGTTLGAAGELFF. CDR3 sequence (DNA): TGCGCCAGCAGCGGAACCGGGACTACACTCGGGGCGGCCGGGGAGCTGTTTTTT.

This clonotype has just a few counts. The CDR3 loop reads CASSLGTTSSYNSPLHF. CDR3 in DNA: TGTGCCAGCAGCTTGGGGACAACGAGCTCCTATAATTCACCCCTCCACTTT. The rearrangement uses TRBV5-6 and TRBJ1-6; weak D call: TRBD1 (5 bases). The germline CDR1 and CDR2 sequences are SGHDT and YYEEEE. The CDR3 extends over 17 amino acids. V was clipped by 0 bases and J by 0 bases, with 10 bases between them.

This clonotype has only a few counts. The chain has TRBV7-2 and TRBJ2-1, with TRBD2 identical over 15 bases. This CDR3 spans 17 amino acids. J gave up 5 bases and V 6 bases, and 8 bases lay outside the gene matches. CDR1 and CDR2 (germline): SGHTA, FQGNSA. CDR3 sequence (DNA): TGTGCCAGCAGTTCAGGACTAGCGGGGGGGGGTGACAATGAGCAGTTCTTC. It encodes CASSSGLAGGGDNEQFF.

There are many counts of this clonotype. The rearrangement links TRBV7-6 to TRBJ2-6, with D unclear. The CDR3 has 15 amino acids. Trimming shortened V by 1 base and J by 0 bases, and 4 bases separated the two germline ends. CDR1 is SGHVS, CDR2 FNYEAQ, per germline. This CDR3 is CASSLGHSGANVLTF. In DNA, the CDR3 is TGTGCCAGCAGCTTAGGACACTCTGGGGCCAACGTCCTGACTTTC.

This clonotype was counted only a few times. The chain is built from TRBV27 and TRBJ1-5; D unclear. The CDR3 extends over 12 amino acids. From germline, CDR1 is MNHEY and CDR2 SMNVEV (reference sequence). Trimming cost V 7 bases and J 7 bases, with 11 bases left between them. The CDR3 DNA reads as TGTGCCAGCACCCACCCGGGCCAGCCCCAGCATTTT. This sequence encodes CASTHPGQPQHF.

This clonotype was counted only a few times. The J gene is TRBJ2-3, the V gene TRBV7-9; 7 bases are shared with TRBD2. The CDR3 runs to 15 residues. CDR1 is SEHNR and CDR2 is FQNEAQ in the germline V gene (reference sequence). V was pared by 3 bases and J by 0 bases, with 3 bases of the junction left unmatched. The CDR3 is CASSFRAGSTDTQYF. Written as DNA, the CDR3 is TGTGCCAGCAGCTTTAGAGCGGGGAGCACAGATACGCAGTATTTT.

The table lists this clonotype with many counts. The chain uses TRBV2 and TRBJ2-5; 9 positions match TRBD2. Germline lookup yields CDR1 SNHLY and CDR2 FYNNEI. Unmatched junction bases numbered 7, after V lost 3 bases and J lost 5 bases. The CDR3 contains 15 residues. The CDR3 region has the DNA TGTGCCAGCAGTGAGACGCGGGGGGGCGGTGAGACCCAGTACTTC. This codes for CASSETRGGGETQYF. The full variable domain, with the rest looked up from reference TRBV2 and TRBJ2-5, is EPEVTQTPSHQVTQMGQEVILRCVPISNHLYFYWYRQILGQKVEFLVSFYNNEISEKSEIFDDQFSVERPDGSNFTLKIRSTKLEDSAMYFCASSETRGGGETQYFGPGTRLLVL.

The chain is built from TRBV3-1 and TRBJ1-3, with a possible D match to TRBD1 (6 bases). The CDR3 runs 16 residues. V lost 4 bases and J 4 bases, leaving 17 bases between the germline ends. CDR1 and CDR2 (germline): LGHDT, YNNKEL (reference sequence). The CDR3 reads CASSPRGGVGGNTIYF. The CDR3 region has the DNA TGTGCCAGCAGCCCCCGAGGGGGGGTTGGCGGAAACACCATATATTTT. Full variable domain (remainder filled in from reference TRBV3-1 and TRBJ1-3): DTAVSQTPKYLVTQMGNDKSIKCEQNLGHDTMYWYKQDSKKFLKIMFSYNNKELIINETVPNRFSPKSPDKAHLNLHINSLELGDSAVYFCASSPRGGVGGNTIYFGEGSWLTVV.

This clonotype has more than one count but fewer than ten. V is TRBV4-1 and J is TRBJ2-3; 8 bases line up with TRBD1. Germline V gene sequence: CDR1 MGHRA, CDR2 YSYEKL. The V gene end was trimmed by 2 bases and the J gene end by 5 bases; junction bases not matched to a gene: 9. The CDR3 is 16 amino acids. The CDR3 DNA reads TGCGCCAGCAGCCAAATCGGGACAGGTAGGAGAGATACGCAGTATTTT. Its translation: CASSQIGTGRRDTQYF.

This clonotype was observed a handful of times. V usage is TRBV27 and J usage is TRBJ1-5; D is ambiguous. The V end was cut by 4 bases, the J end by 3 bases, with 10 bases between. CDR3 length: 14 amino acids. Germline lookup yields CDR1 MNHEY and CDR2 SMNVEV (reference sequence). The CDR3, as DNA: TGTGCCAGCAGTTACCGGCCGTTCAATCAGCCCCAGCATTTT. Translation: CASSYRPFNQPQHF.

The CDR3 DNA follows: TGCAGCGCCCCGGGACAGGGGGGGACAGGCTACACCTTC. Protein sequence: CSAPGQGGTGYTF. The chain uses TRBV29-1 and TRBJ1-2; 11 bases fit TRBD1. CDR1 is SQVTM, CDR2 ANQGSEA, per germline. The CDR3 contains 13 residues. V lost 7 bases and J lost 8; bases outside the gene matches: 9.

The chain has TRBV2 and TRBJ2-2; a weak D match, TRBD1 (6 bases). The CDR3 has 15 residues. Between the trimmed V and J ends, which lost 6 bases and 0 bases, there was a span of 11 bases. CDR1 SNHLY and CDR2 FYNNEI come from the germline V gene. The CDR3 spells CASRETGSNTGELFF. CDR3 nucleotides: TGTGCCAGCAGAGAAACAGGGTCGAACACCGGGGAGCTGTTTTTT.

This clonotype was seen repeatedly, ten times or more. The genes are TRBV5-1 and TRBJ1-1; 7 bases agree with TRBD1. Trimming removed 1 base from V and 0 bases from J; junction bases left unmatched: 3. There are 15 residues in the CDR3. CDR1 is SGHRS, CDR2 YFSETQ, per germline. The CDR3 coding sequence is TGCGCCAGCAGCTTGCAGGGGGGTATGAACACTGAAGCTTTCTTT. It yields the protein CASSLQGGMNTEAFF. Based on the CDR3 plus reference TRBV5-1 and TRBJ1-1, the full variable domain is KAGVTQTPRYLIKTRGQQVTLSCSPISGHRSVSWYQQTPGQGLQFLFEYFSETQRNKGNFPGRFSGRQFSNSRSEMNVSTLELGDSALYLCASSLQGGMNTEAFFGQGTRLTVV.

DNA for the CDR3: TGTGCCAGCCCAAGCGACAGGGGTTTCACCGGGGAGCTGTTTTTT. It codes for CASPSDRGFTGELFF. V and J are TRBV6-1 and TRBJ2-2; 8 nucleotides line up with TRBD1. The CDR3 covers 15 residues. The germline V gene encodes CDR1 MNHNS and CDR2 SASEGT. Unmatched junction bases numbered 9, after V lost 8 bases and J lost 4 bases.

J is TRBJ1-4 and V is TRBV9, with unresolved D. From germline, CDR1 is SGDLS and CDR2 YYNGEE. The CDR3 contains 15 residues. V was shortened by 0 bases and J by 8 bases, with 14 bases between the two germline ends. CDR3 region: CASSVVAGVDEKLFF. The CDR3 region has the DNA TGTGCCAGCAGCGTAGTAGCGGGTGTCGACGAAAAACTGTTTTTT.

The V gene is TRBV27, the J gene TRBJ2-5; 14 bases fit TRBD2. J was trimmed by 6 bases and V by 4 bases; bases with no gene match: 10. Germline V lookup: CDR1 MNHEY, CDR2 SMNVEV (reference sequence). This CDR3 has 17 residues. The CDR3 nucleotides read TGTGCCAGCAGTTCGACTAGCGGGGGGGCGTTCACAAAGACCCAGTACTTC. Its translation is CASSSTSGGAFTKTQYF.

V is TRBV6-2 or TRBV6-3 and J is TRBJ2-6; D gene ambiguous. V was pared by 5 bases and J by 1 base, with 24 bases between. CDR1 and CDR2 (germline): MNHEY, SVGEGT. The CDR3 runs 20 residues. CDR3 nucleotide sequence: TGTGCCAGCAGTCCCTTAGTCGCAGGCGCTGTCCGATCTGGGGCCAACGTCCTGACTTTC. Amino acids: CASSPLVAGAVRSGANVLTF.

A note on this clonotype: It may be a read error: a sequence one base away is much more abundant. The CDR3 sequence: CSARDSTDGDTGELFF. The CDR3 DNA sequence: TGCAGTGCTAGAGATTCCACAGATGGTGACACCGGGGAGCTGTTTTTT. The chain joins TRBV20-1 to TRBJ2-2, with D unresolved. Germline CDR1 and CDR2: DFQATT and SNEGSKA (reference sequence). Deletions cut 0 bases from V and 3 bases from J, with 14 bases between. The length of the CDR3 is 16 residues.

This clonotype was observed a handful of times. The chain combines TRBV18 with TRBJ2-1; 7 positions agree with TRBD2. Trimming cost V 3 bases and J 9 bases; bases outside gene matches: 8. CDR1 is KGHSH, CDR2 LQKENI, per germline. CDR3 length equals 14 residues. The CDR3 nucleotides read TGTGCCAGCTCACCGGGAGGGAACGCTGGTGAGCAGTTCTTC. It specifies CASSPGGNAGEQFF.

The chain recombines TRBV29-1 with TRBJ1-5; TRBD1 matches at 8 bases. The CDR3 extends over 13 amino acids. J was trimmed by 7 bases and V by 6 bases; bases with no gene match: 8. Germline lookup yields CDR1 SQVTM and CDR2 ANQGSEA. The CDR3 loop reads CSVDQGAGQPQHF. The DNA of the CDR3 is TGCAGCGTAGACCAGGGGGCAGGGCAGCCCCAGCATTTT.

At least ten counts were recorded for this clonotype. The rearrangement uses TRBV3-1 and TRBJ2-1, with D tentatively TRBD2 (6 bases). CDR1 and CDR2 (germline): LGHDT, YNNKEL (reference sequence). The CDR3 loop spans 14 amino acids. Trimming took off 1 base at V and 4 bases at J, with 8 bases between the two ends. DNA of the CDR3: TGTGCCAGCAGCCAAGGTGCGGGATACAATGAGCAGTTCTTC. Protein product: CASSQGAGYNEQFF.